This T cell receptor (beta chain) was captured in a study of T cells in Graves' hyperthyroidism and ophthalmopathy (dated by TCRdb to about 2019). About the study as a whole: Peripheral blood samples were taken at initial diagnosis, before any treatment was given. Whether ophthalmopathy could be predicted prospectively was tested in an independent validation cohort made up of under 20 hyperthyroidism patients plus 17 patients who later progressed to ophthalmopathy. TCR V-J signatures able to tell the groups apart were searched for in a discovery cohort of 90 to 100 patients, of whom about 40 had Graves' ophthalmopathy and 55 to 65 had stable Graves' hyperthyroidism. According to the paper, TCR Vbeta CDR3 sequencing was carried out on approximately 140 peripheral blood samples, which came from 40 to 45 ophthalmopathy, 70 to 80 hyperthyroidism and around 17 progressor patients. The study also compared thyroid tissue and blood T-cell repertoires from 5 to 7 Graves' hyperthyroidism patients. Once sampling was done, hyperthyroidism patients were given methimazole at a starting dose of 30 mg daily, whereas ophthalmopathy patients were given high-dose intravenous methylprednisolone. The 95 to 100 discovery patients were randomly divided into training and test sets at a 7:3 ratio.

Stable Graves' hyperthyroidism was defined as no progression to ophthalmopathy during 18 months of follow-up. Hyperthyroidism patients were newly diagnosed, had a disease duration of under 2 months, and were aged 18 to 65 years. Patients with uncontrolled infections, other autoimmune diseases, pregnancy or lactation were excluded. Diagnoses relied on clinical symptoms, serum thyroxine and TRAb, thyroid ultrasound and orbital computed tomography. PBMCs were isolated from about 9 ml of fresh peripheral blood by Ficoll-Paque density gradient centrifugation. Total RNA was extracted with Trizol reagent, and quality was checked on an Agilent 2100 Bioanalyzer. Study-wide findings and limitations: No statistical method was used to set the sample size in advance, and investigators knew the group allocation. In validation, progression to ophthalmopathy was predicted by the model with 65% to 71% sensitivity and 72% to 80% specificity, a median of around 6.5 months before onset. Most expanded thyroid clonotypes (frequency above 0.001) were also detected in blood, a finding suggesting that blood repertoires may reflect thyroid immune responses. A model built on a 13 V-J signature distinguished ophthalmopathy from stable hyperthyroidism, reaching approximately 89% sensitivity and about 81% specificity in cross-validation and 80%/75% in testing.

In the germline V gene (reference sequence), CDR1 corresponds to LGHDT and CDR2 to YNNKEL. Its CDR3 holds 16 amino acids, cysteine through phenylalanine. Kept here is only the CDR3 DNA, which spans 48 bases and is read in frame from base 1. Relative to germline, V is missing 4 bases and J is missing 1 base, with 8 bases of the junction outside any gene match. The TCR beta CDR3 regions were amplified from RNA transcripts. For the first round of RT-PCR on the TCR CDR3, the HTBI primer set was used together with the Qiagen OneStep RT-PCR kit. Libraries were constructed in a second round of multiplex PCR, after which size selection and purification were performed. Libraries were sequenced paired-end with 100 bp reads on an Illumina HiSeq2000. The study's own analysis went as follows. SOAPnuke was used to process the raw data, with reads discarded if the reads contained adapters or uncalled bases, had a mean Phred below 15, or lacked an exact constant-primer or identifier match. COPE v1.2.5 was used to merge the high-quality paired reads, and each unique nucleotide sequence was defined as a clonotype. MiTCR v1.1 was used to align clonotypes to the IMGT TRBV, TRBD and TRBJ reference segments. Only V-J combinations with frequency above 0.0001, covering about 99% of repertoires, were analysed. A TCS score was defined as the ratio between F50 (clonal expansion) and ExV (chaos), using BLOSUM62-based TCRdist between CDR3 peptides within each V-J. Welch's t-statistics and random forest reduced several hundred V-J features to some 14, which were used in a naive Bayes classifier (R e1071). TCRdb reran the public reads through fastp at Q25 and MiXCR, keeping productive beta chains. Identical CDR3 protein sequences are pooled into one entry, listed with their most common genes and DNA. TCRdb, not the authors, supplied the V and J calls. Recorded for this sample are fewer than 900,000 distinct CDR3 sequences; 15% to 20% of them occurred a single time. Approximately 8.4% of the sample is in the top ten clones.

This clonotype was observed many times. No antigen is known for it. Nothing much larger sits one base from this clone, and base qualities are not available. The chain was built from TRBV3-1 and TRBJ1-1; TRBD1 lines up with 8 middle nucleotides. The sequence derives from a man aged 18 to 35 with Graves' hyperthyroidism. What was sequenced was blood. The CDR3 region has the sequence CASSPFSGGRNTEAFF. Read as DNA, the sequence is TGTGCCAGCAGCCCATTCTCAGGGGGCCGGAACACTGAAGCTTTCTTT.